This T cell receptor beta chain was obtained from a study of blood T cell repertoires in COVID-19. About the study: The study drew acute and convalescent COVID-19 samples from the United States, Italy and Spain. PBMCs, B-cell-depleted T cells, or T cells provided the cDNA or gDNA that made up the material.

Per the germline V gene, CDR1 is SGDLS and CDR2 is YYNGEE. Trimming shortened V by 2 bases and J by 7 bases, and 16 bases separated the two germline ends. The CDR3 is 16 amino acids. In the authors' workflow: Amplification of reference gene primers provided the estimated nucleated cell counts. TCRdb's table, derived via immunoSEQ multiplex PCR, lists solely in-frame clones and lacks some. V, J and clone size were drawn from that table, and D and trimming were deduced from the DNA. This sample has around 130,000 clones, with approximately 92% found just once. The chain recombines TRBV9 with TRBJ1-6; tentative D call: TRBD1 (6 bases). Source material: peripheral blood. The origin of this receptor is a man between 65 and 85 years old with active or convalescent COVID-19. CDR3 in amino acids: CASSVGTGTPNSPLHF. Here the CDR3 DNA reads TGTGCCAGCAGCGTTGGAACCGGGACACCAAATTCACCCCTCCACTTT.